These 13 T cell receptor beta chains were sequenced from one sample in a study of T cells in Graves' hyperthyroidism and ophthalmopathy. RNA transcripts served as the template for amplifying TCR beta CDR3 regions. First-round RT-PCR of the TCR CDR3 relied on the HTBI primer set. TCRdb reprocessed the multiplex PCR reads with MiXCR, giving one entry per CDR3 protein. The data show about 560,000 distinct CDR3 sequences, with approximately 14% seen just once and approximately 15% held by the top ten. The specimen was blood. Receptors were obtained from a middle-aged woman with Graves' hyperthyroidism.

This clonotype came up a few times. The J gene is TRBJ1-6, the V gene TRBV11-2; D not certain. The ends were cut back, 8 bases at V and 8 bases at J, with 13 bases in the middle. Germline loops: CDR1 SGHAT, CDR2 FQNNGV. The CDR3 contains 13 residues. The CDR3 sequence is CASAGFIDSPLHF. Written as DNA, the CDR3 is TGTGCCAGCGCGGGGTTTATTGATTCACCCCTCCACTTT.

This clonotype was seen at least ten times. The chain links TRBV7-9 to TRBJ2-1; tentative D call: TRBD2 (6 bases). This CDR3 has 17 amino acids. With 0 bases removed from V and 4 bases from J, the gap between germline ends came to 16 bases. Germline V CDR1 and CDR2: SEHNR, FQNEAQ (reference sequence). CDR3 nucleotide sequence: TGTGCCAGCAGCTTAGCGGGGGGACTGAACGGTTACAATGAGCAGTTCTTC. Its translation: CASSLAGGLNGYNEQFF.

This clonotype was counted many times. The V gene is TRBV29-1, the J gene TRBJ2-3; 7 positions agree with TRBD2. The CDR3 sequence is 14 residues long. With V trimmed by 4 bases and J by 2 bases, 6 bases remained unmatched. Germline V gene lookup returns CDR1 SQVTM and CDR2 ANQGSEA. This CDR3 reads CSVAASGNTDTQYF. The DNA for the CDR3 is TGCAGCGTTGCGGCCAGCGGGAACACAGATACGCAGTATTTT.

The chain is built from TRBV6-2 or TRBV6-3 and TRBJ2-5; D gene ambiguous. The V gene's germline CDR1 is MNHEY and CDR2 SVGEGT. V was trimmed by 2 bases and J by 6 bases, leaving 7 bases between them. The CDR3 has 12 residues. As DNA, the CDR3 is TGTGCCAGCAGTTACCTAGAGAAGACCCAGTACTTC. Residues: CASSYLEKTQYF.

The genes are TRBV20-1 and TRBJ2-1; unclear D gene. This CDR3 contains 12 residues. V gave up 0 bases and J gave up 6 bases, with 6 bases separating them. Germline V gene data show CDR1 as DFQATT and CDR2 as SNEGSKA (reference sequence). In nucleotides, the CDR3 is TGCAGTGCTAGAGAGCAGCCCAATGAGCAGTTCTTC. This translates into CSAREQPNEQFF.

The chain employs TRBV20-1 and TRBJ1-2; D gene ambiguous. V shed 0 bases and J shed 2 bases, with 10 bases lying between them. Germline V gene sequence: CDR1 DFQATT, CDR2 SNEGSKA (reference sequence). The CDR3 has 14 amino acids. CDR3 protein: CSARDPVSNYGYTF. The CDR3 bases are TGCAGTGCTAGAGATCCCGTCAGCAACTATGGCTACACCTTC.

This clonotype was recorded at least ten times. CDR3 sequence (DNA): TGTGCGGGGGGAAATCCGGGCTACGAGCAGTACTTC. It yields the protein CAGGNPGYEQYF. The chain uses TRBV28 and TRBJ2-7; possible D gene TRBD2, 6 bases. Germline loops: CDR1 MDHEN, CDR2 SYDVKM. The CDR3 totals 12 residues.

The sample holds many counts of this clonotype. The chain employs TRBV5-1 and TRBJ2-1, with a tentative D call TRBD2 (6 bases). CDR1 SGHRS and CDR2 YFSETQ come from the germline V gene. Trimming took off 4 bases at V and 9 bases at J, with 17 bases between the two ends. This CDR3 has 14 amino acids. The CDR3 DNA is TGCGCCAGCAGCCCGGGGGAGCTCGGGGGTGAGCAGTTCTTC. It yields the protein CASSPGELGGEQFF.

Many counts were recorded for this clonotype. The genes are TRBV18 and TRBJ2-3; 7 bases agree with TRBD2. Looked up from germline, CDR1 is KGHSH and CDR2 is LQKENI. V lost 4 bases to trimming and J lost 0 bases; unmatched junction nucleotides: 7. CDR3 size: 16 residues. The CDR3, as DNA: TGTGCCAGCTCACAGCCTAGCGGCACTAGCACAGATACGCAGTATTTT. This sequence encodes CASSQPSGTSTDTQYF.

This clonotype occurred many times. The rearrangement links TRBV5-6 to TRBJ1-1; D gene ambiguous. This CDR3 contains 15 residues. Germline assignment: CDR1 SGHDT and CDR2 YYEEEE. Trimming pared 0 bases from V and 1 base from J, leaving 10 bases between. DNA for the CDR3: TGTGCCAGCAGCTTGGAAGTAGGCGCGAACACTGAAGCTTTCTTT. As protein: CASSLEVGANTEAFF. The variable domain in full, with the rest retrieved from reference TRBV5-6 and TRBJ1-1, is DAGVTQSPTHLIKTRGQQVTLRCSPKSGHDTVSWYQQALGQGPQFIFQYYEEEERQRGNFPDRFSGHQFPNYSSELNVNALLLGDSALYLCASSLEVGANTEAFFGQGTRLTVV.

Many counts were recorded for this clonotype. The chain carries TRBV7-9 and TRBJ2-1; no firm D call. The germline V gene has CDR1 SEHNR and CDR2 FQNEAQ (reference sequence). The CDR3 has 16 residues. The V gene lost 5 bases and the J gene lost 7 bases, with 21 bases spanning the gap. CDR3 bases: TGTGCCAGCAGCCGAACCCGAACCCTAGAAGAAAATGAGCAGTTCTTC. Translation gives CASSRTRTLEENEQFF. The variable domain in full, with the rest retrieved from reference TRBV7-9 and TRBJ2-1, is DTGVSQNPRHKITKRGQNVTFRCDPISEHNRLYWYRQTLGQGPEFLTYFQNEAQLEKSRLLSDRFSAERPKGSFSTLEIQRTEQGDSAMYLCASSRTRTLEENEQFFGPGTRLTVL.

The chain has TRBV9 and TRBJ2-1; a weak D match, TRBD2 (6 bases). V was clipped by 2 bases and J by 6 bases, with 15 bases between them. The CDR3 length is 15 residues. CDR1 is SGDLS, CDR2 YYNGEE, per germline. CDR3 loop: CASSVRLGRGNEQFF. In DNA form, the CDR3 reads TGTGCCAGCAGCGTCCGGCTCGGGAGAGGCAATGAGCAGTTCTTC.

This clonotype was recorded many times. The J gene is TRBJ2-3, the V gene TRBV20-1, with 7 bases fitting TRBD1. Germline values: CDR1 DFQATT, CDR2 SNEGSKA (reference sequence). After removal of 0 bases from V and 5 bases from J, the junction contained 11 bases not matched to a gene. The CDR3 is 16 residues long. CDR3 nucleotide sequence: TGCAGTGCTAGAGATGTTCAGGACAGGTTAGAAGATACGCAGTATTTT. Amino acid sequence: CSARDVQDRLEDTQYF.